This TCR beta chain was documented in a study of cytomegalovirus exposure and HLA in healthy donors. Across the study: The 100 million to 140 million unique TCR beta sequences, from roughly 180 million T cells, were found by an earlier analysis. Study-level findings and limits: While the bulk of TCR sequences proved rare, some public TCRs turned up in many donors. In a later analysis, a missense DCLRE1C variant was linked to TCR beta V- and J-gene trimming.

The primer mix had 60 Vbeta and 13 Jbeta primers. The data were produced by immunoSEQ multiplex PCR, yet TCRdb's version contains in-frame clones alone and is incomplete. This table has more than 95,000 clones, around three quarters appearing once. Worth noting for this clone: The antigen remains undetermined.

Germline V gene data show CDR1 as SGHVS and CDR2 as FNYEAQ. This CDR3 is built from 17 residues. Trimming cost V 4 bases and J 3 bases; bases outside gene matches: 11. The source is a woman between 18 and 29 years old in good health and CMV-seropositive. The V and J genes are TRBV7-6 and TRBJ1-4; 7 nucleotides line up with TRBD1. Sequenced sample: PBMCs. This chain's CDR3 is CASSSNRGSVANEKLFF. In nucleotides, the CDR3 is TGTGCCAGCAGCTCGAACAGGGGTAGTGTAGCTAATGAAAAACTGTTTTTT.